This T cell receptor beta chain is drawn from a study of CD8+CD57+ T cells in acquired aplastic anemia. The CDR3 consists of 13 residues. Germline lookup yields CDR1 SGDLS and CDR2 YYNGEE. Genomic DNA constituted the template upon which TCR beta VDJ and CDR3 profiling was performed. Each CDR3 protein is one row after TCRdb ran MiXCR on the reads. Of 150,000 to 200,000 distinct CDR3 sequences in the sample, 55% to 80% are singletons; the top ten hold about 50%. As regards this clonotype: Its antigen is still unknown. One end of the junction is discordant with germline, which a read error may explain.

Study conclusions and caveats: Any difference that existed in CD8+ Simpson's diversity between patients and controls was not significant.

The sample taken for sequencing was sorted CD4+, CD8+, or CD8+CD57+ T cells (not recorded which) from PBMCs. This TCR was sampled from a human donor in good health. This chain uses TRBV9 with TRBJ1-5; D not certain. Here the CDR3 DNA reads TGTGCCAGCAGCGTAGATATCAATCAGCCCCAGCAGTTT. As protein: CASSVDINQPQQF.